This entry describes one TCR beta chain. Its specificity is unknown. The sample comes from a study of T cell responses to AZD1222 COVID-19 vaccine. Study-wide findings and caveats: There were mostly white British donors and more females than males, and clonal diversity was possibly underestimated. There were repertoire samples only from the period after the peak T cell response.

V was trimmed by 4 bases and J by 5 bases, leaving 12 bases between them. Looked up from germline, CDR1 is SGHRS and CDR2 is YFSETQ. The CDR3 runs to 13 residues. Sequenced by immunoSEQ multiplex PCR; TCRdb stores in-frame clones only, minus some. The sample carries around 100,000 clones, 70% to 90% recorded once. The TCR comes from an adult in good health. The input for sequencing was peripheral blood, taken on day 0 of MenACWY control vaccination. The rearrangement uses TRBV5-1 and TRBJ2-5; either TRBD1 or TRBD2 may supply D (6 bases each). CDR3 loop: CASSPGAWETQYF. The CDR3, as DNA: TGCGCCAGCAGCCCGGGGGCATGGGAGACCCAGTACTTC. Full variable domain (remainder filled in from reference TRBV5-1 and TRBJ2-5): KAGVTQTPRYLIKTRGQQVTLSCSPISGHRSVSWYQQTPGQGLQFLFEYFSETQRNKGNFPGRFSGRQFSNSRSEMNVSTLELGDSALYLCASSPGAWETQYFGPGTRLLVL.